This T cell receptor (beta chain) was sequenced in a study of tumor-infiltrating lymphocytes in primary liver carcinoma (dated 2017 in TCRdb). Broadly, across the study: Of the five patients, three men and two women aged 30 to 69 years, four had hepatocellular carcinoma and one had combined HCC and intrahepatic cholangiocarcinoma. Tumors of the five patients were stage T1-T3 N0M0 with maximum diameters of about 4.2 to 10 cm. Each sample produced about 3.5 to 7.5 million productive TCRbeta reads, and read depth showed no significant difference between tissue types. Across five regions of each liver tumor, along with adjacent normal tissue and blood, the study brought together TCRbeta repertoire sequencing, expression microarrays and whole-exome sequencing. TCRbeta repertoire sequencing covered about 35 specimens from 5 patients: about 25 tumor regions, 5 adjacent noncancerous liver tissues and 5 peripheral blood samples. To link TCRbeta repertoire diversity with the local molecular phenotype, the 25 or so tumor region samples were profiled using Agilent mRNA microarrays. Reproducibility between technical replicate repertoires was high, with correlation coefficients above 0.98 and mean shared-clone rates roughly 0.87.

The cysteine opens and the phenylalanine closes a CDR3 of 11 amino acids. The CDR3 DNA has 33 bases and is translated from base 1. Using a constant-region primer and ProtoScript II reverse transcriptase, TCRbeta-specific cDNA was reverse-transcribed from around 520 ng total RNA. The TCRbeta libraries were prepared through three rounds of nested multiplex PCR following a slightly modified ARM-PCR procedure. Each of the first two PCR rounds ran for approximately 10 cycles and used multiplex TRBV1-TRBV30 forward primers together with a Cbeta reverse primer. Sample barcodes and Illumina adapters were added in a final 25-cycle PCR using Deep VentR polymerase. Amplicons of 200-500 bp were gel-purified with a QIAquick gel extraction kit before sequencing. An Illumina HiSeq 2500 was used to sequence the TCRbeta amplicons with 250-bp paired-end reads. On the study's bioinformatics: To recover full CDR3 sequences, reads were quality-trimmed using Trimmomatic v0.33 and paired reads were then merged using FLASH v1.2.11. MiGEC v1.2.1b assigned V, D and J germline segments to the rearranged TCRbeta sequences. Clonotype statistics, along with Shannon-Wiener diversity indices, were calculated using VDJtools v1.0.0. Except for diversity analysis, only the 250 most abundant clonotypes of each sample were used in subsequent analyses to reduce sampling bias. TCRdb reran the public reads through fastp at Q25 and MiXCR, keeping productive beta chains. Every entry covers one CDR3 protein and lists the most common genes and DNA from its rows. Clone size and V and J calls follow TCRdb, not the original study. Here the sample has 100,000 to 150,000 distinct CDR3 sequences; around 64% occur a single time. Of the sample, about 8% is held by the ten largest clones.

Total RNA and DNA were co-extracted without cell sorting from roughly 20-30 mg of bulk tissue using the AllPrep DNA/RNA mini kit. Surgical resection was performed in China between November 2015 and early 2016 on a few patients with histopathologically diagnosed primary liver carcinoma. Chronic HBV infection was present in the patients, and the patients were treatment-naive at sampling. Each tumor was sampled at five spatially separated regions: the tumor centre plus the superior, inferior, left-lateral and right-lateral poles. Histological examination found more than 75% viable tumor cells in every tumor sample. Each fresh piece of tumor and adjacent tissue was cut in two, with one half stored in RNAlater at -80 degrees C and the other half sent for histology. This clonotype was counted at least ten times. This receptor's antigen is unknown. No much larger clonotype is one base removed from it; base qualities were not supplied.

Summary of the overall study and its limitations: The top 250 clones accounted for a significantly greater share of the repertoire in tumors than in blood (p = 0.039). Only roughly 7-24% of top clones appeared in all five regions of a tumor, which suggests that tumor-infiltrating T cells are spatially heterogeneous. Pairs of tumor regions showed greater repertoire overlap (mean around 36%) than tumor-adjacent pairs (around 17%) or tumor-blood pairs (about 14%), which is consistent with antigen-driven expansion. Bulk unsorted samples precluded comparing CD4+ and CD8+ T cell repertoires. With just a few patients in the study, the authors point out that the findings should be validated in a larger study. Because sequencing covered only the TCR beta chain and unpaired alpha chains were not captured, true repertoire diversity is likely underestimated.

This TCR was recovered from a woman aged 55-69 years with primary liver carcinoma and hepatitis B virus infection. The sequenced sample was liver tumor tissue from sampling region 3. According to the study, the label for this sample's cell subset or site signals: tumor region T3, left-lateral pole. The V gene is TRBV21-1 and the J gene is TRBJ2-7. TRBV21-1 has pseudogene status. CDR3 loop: CAARSWDEQYF. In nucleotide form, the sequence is TGTGCCGCACGGAGCTGGGACGAGCAGTACTTC.